What follows is one T cell receptor (beta chain) and its context. The sample is drawn from a study of blood T cell repertoires in COVID-19. Study-wide background: Specimens from acute and convalescent COVID-19 originated in the United States, Italy and Spain. PBMCs, B-cell-depleted T cells, or T cells were the source of the cDNA or gDNA that made up the material.

Methods used by the authors: Estimation of nucleated cell counts was performed using reference gene primer amplification. Method: immunoSEQ multiplex PCR; TCRdb's copy keeps in-frame clones and lacks some. V, J and clone size were drawn from that table, and D and trimming were deduced from the DNA. The data show about 140,000 clones, roughly four fifths seen once. This TCR was recovered from a human donor in a cohort sampled during active COVID-19. Source material: peripheral blood.

For the CDR3, the DNA is TGTGCCAGTAGTATCCCCGGAGGGCAGAATTCACCCCTCCACTTT. This sequence encodes CASSIPGGQNSPLHF. The chain joins TRBV19 to TRBJ1-6; D unclear. V was cut by 3 bases and J by 7 bases, with 13 bases left in between. Germline V gene data show CDR1 as LNHDA and CDR2 as SQIVND (reference sequence). The CDR3 sequence is 15 residues long.